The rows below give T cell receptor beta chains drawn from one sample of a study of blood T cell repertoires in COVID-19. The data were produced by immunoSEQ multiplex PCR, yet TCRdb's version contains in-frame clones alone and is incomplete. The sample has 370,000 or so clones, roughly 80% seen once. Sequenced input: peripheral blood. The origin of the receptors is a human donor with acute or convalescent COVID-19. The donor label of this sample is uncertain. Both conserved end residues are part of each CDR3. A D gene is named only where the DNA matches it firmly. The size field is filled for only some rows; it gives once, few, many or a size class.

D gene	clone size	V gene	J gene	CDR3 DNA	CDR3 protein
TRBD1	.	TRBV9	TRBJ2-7	TGTGCCAGCAGCGTAGCTGGGACAGGAGCTTACGAGCAGTACTTC	CASSVAGTGAYEQYF
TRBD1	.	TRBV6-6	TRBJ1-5	TGTGCCAGCAGCCGACAGGGCGTAGGCAATCAGCCCCAGCATTTT	CASSRQGVGNQPQHF
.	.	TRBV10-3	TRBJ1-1	TGTGCCATCAGTGAGTACGAGACAGAGGCGGACACTGAAGCTTTCTTT	CAISEYETEADTEAFF
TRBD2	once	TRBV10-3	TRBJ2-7	TGTGCCATCAGTACGGCTAGCGGGGGCTACGAGCAGTACTTC	CAISTASGGYEQYF
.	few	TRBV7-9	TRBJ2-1	TGTGCCAGCAGCTCCGGGGGACCCAATGAGCAGTTCTTC	CASSSGGPNEQFF
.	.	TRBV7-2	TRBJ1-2	TGTGCCAGCAGCTTGGATGGCAGGGCCAACTATGGCTACACCTTC	CASSLDGRANYGYTF
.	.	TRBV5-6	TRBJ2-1	TGTGCCAGCAGCCCTATTTCGGAAAGGACAGTCCACAATGAGCAGTTCTTC	CASSPISERTVHNEQFF
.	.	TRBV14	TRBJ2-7	TGTGCCAGCAGCGCCTACAGGGACATCTCTTCCGAGCAGTACTTC	CASSAYRDISSEQYF
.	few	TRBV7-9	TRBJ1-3	TGTGCCAGCAGCTTCCTCTGGGGACTGCCTGGAAACACCATATATTTT	CASSFLWGLPGNTIYF
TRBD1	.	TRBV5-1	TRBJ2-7	TGCGCCAGCAAGGAGGACAGGGGTTTATCCTACGAGCAGTACTTC	CASKEDRGLSYEQYF
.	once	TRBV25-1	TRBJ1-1	TGTGCCAGCAGTCGGCAGGGGACGACAAACACTGAAGCTTTCTTT	CASSRQGTTNTEAFF
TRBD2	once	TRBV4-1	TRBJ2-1	TGCGCCAGCAGCCAAGATGCGGCTAGCGGGTGGGGTGGGGAGCAGTTCTTC	CASSQDAASGWGGEQFF
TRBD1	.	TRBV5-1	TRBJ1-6	TGCGCCAGCAGCTCCACGTCCCGGGACAGGGCCTCACCCCTCCACTTT	CASSSTSRDRASPLHF
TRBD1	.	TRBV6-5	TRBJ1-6	TGTGCCTGTATGGCACAGGGGTTTAATTCACCCCTCCACTTT	CACMAQGFNSPLHF
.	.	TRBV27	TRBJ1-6	TGTGCCAGCAGCTCTCCGGTACTGCGTGATTCACCCCTCCACTTT	CASSSPVLRDSPLHF
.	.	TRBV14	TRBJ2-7	TGTGCCAGCAGCCGTCAGTCCGGGAGCTCCTACGAGCAGTACTTC	CASSRQSGSSYEQYF